Each of the 25 T cell receptor beta chains below was sequenced from the same sample in a study of blood T cell repertoires in COVID-19. TCRdb's table, derived via immunoSEQ multiplex PCR, lists solely in-frame clones and lacks some. The table has 30,000 to 35,000 clones, approximately 85% seen once. The sample taken for sequencing was peripheral blood. These receptors originate from a man aged 55 to 70 with COVID-19, enrolled during active disease.

The genes are TRBV7-2 and TRBJ2-1; 7 bases line up with TRBD1. With V trimmed by 8 bases and J by 3 bases, 7 bases remained unmatched. The V gene's germline CDR1 is SGHTA and CDR2 FQGNSA. This CDR3 contains 14 residues. The CDR3 DNA is TGTGCCAGCCTGGACAGGAGAAACTACAATGAGCAGTTCTTC. Translating it yields CASLDRRNYNEQFF.

The CDR3: CASSQDASGAANQPQHF. As DNA, the CDR3 is TGCGCCAGCAGCCAAGATGCGTCAGGGGCGGCAAATCAGCCCCAGCATTTT. The V and J genes are TRBV4-1 and TRBJ1-5; D perhaps matches TRBD1 (6 bases). CDR3 size: 17 residues. Germline V gene lookup returns CDR1 MGHRA and CDR2 YSYEKL. Trimming removed 0 bases at V and 4 bases at J, with 16 bases between.

This chain connects TRBV28 to TRBJ2-7, with D tentatively TRBD2 (5 bases). CDR3 length equals 11 residues. The germline CDR1 and CDR2 sequences are MDHEN and SYDVKM. The CDR3 loop is CAAGWAYEQYF. The CDR3 coding sequence is TGTGCGGCGGGCTGGGCCTACGAGCAGTACTTC.

This clone was seen just once. The chain is built from TRBV6-5 and TRBJ2-7; 8 bases line up with TRBD2. With 5 bases clipped from V and 4 bases from J, the junction kept 10 bases outside the gene matches. There are 15 residues in the CDR3. Germline V gene sequence: CDR1 MNHEY, CDR2 SVGAGI. CDR3 DNA sequence: TGTGCCAGCAGTCGTCCCACAGCGGGAGAGTACGAGCAGTACTTC. Encoded protein: CASSRPTAGEYEQYF.

The V gene is TRBV27, the J gene TRBJ1-6, with TRBD1 matching 8 bases. The germline CDR1 and CDR2 sequences are MNHEY and SMNVEV (reference sequence). Trimming at V came to 5 bases and at J to 7 bases, leaving 13 bases not matched to a gene. This CDR3 contains 17 residues. The CDR3 coding sequence is TGTGCCAGCAGTGCCCGACAGGGGCGCTCGATGAATTCACCCCTCCACTTT. Amino acid sequence: CASSARQGRSMNSPLHF.

V gene TRBV5-1 combines with J gene TRBJ2-5; 12 bases are a match to TRBD1. This CDR3 spans 17 amino acids. CDR1 SGHRS and CDR2 YFSETQ come from the germline V gene. J lost 5 bases, V lost 0 bases, and 8 bases had no gene match. CDR3 amino acids: CASSLAPGTGGMETQYF. CDR3 DNA sequence: TGCGCCAGCAGCTTGGCCCCCGGGACAGGGGGCATGGAGACCCAGTACTTC. Complete variable domain (other parts from reference TRBV5-1 and TRBJ2-5): KAGVTQTPRYLIKTRGQQVTLSCSPISGHRSVSWYQQTPGQGLQFLFEYFSETQRNKGNFPGRFSGRQFSNSRSEMNVSTLELGDSALYLCASSLAPGTGGMETQYFGPGTRLLVL.

The V call is TRBV6-1, the J call TRBJ1-2, with D unclear. Between the trimmed V and J ends, which lost 0 bases and 3 bases, there was a span of 5 bases. The germline gives CDR1 MNHNS, CDR2 SASEGT. The CDR3 totals 13 residues. Here the CDR3 DNA reads TGTGCCAGCAGTGAAGCGACATACTATGGCTACACCTTC. Its protein product is CASSEATYYGYTF.

The V gene is TRBV2, the J gene TRBJ2-7, with D maybe TRBD1 (6 bases). Germline lookup yields CDR1 SNHLY and CDR2 FYNNEI. V gave up 3 bases and J gave up 2 bases, with 11 bases separating them. The CDR3 totals 14 residues. In DNA form, the CDR3 reads TGTGCCAGCAGTGAGGAGGACAGAACCTACGAGCAGTACTTC. This codes for CASSEEDRTYEQYF.

This chain joins TRBV18 and TRBJ1-5; D unresolved. V was clipped by 11 bases and J by 3 bases, with 14 bases between them. The CDR3 contains 13 residues. Per the germline V gene, CDR1 is KGHSH and CDR2 is LQKENI. CDR3 residues: CASATGVNQPQHF. CDR3 DNA sequence: TGTGCCTCAGCGACCGGAGTCAATCAGCCCCAGCATTTT. The complete variable domain, with remaining parts taken from reference TRBV18 and TRBJ1-5, reads NAGVMQNPRHLVRRRGQEARLRCSPMKGHSHVYWYRQLPEEGLKFMVYLQKENIIDESGMPKERFSAEFPKEGPSILRIQQVVRGDSAAYFCASATGVNQPQHFGDGTRLSIL.

The chain carries TRBV3-1 (or the pseudogene TRBV3-2) and TRBJ2-6, with 9 positions matching TRBD1. Germline V gene data show CDR1 as LGHDT and CDR2 as YNNKEL (reference sequence). With V trimmed by 4 bases and J by 4 bases, 5 bases remained unmatched. The CDR3 has 16 residues. The CDR3 coding sequence is TGTGCCAGCAGCCCTCGGACAGGGGACGGGGCCAACGTCCTGACTTTC. This codes for CASSPRTGDGANVLTF.

This sequence joins TRBV18 and TRBJ1-4; the D is unclear. Germline V gene data show CDR1 as KGHSH and CDR2 as LQKENI. This CDR3 is built from 15 residues. The V end lost 8 bases, the J end lost 8 bases, and 21 bases lay between the germline ends. The CDR3 bases are TGTGCCAGCCAAGCTAGGACCGGGGAATGGGAAAAACTGTTTTTT. Its translation is CASQARTGEWEKLFF.

The chain employs TRBV14 and TRBJ1-2; D gene uncertain. CDR1 is SGHDN and CDR2 is FVKESK in the germline V gene. This CDR3 has 13 amino acids. V was shortened by 5 bases and J by 1 base, with 8 bases between the two germline ends. The CDR3 loop reads CASSGQVNYGYTF. CDR3 coding DNA: TGTGCCAGCAGCGGCCAGGTTAACTATGGCTACACCTTC.

The V gene is TRBV28, the J gene TRBJ2-2; possible D gene TRBD2, 5 bases. V lost 7 bases, J lost 4 bases, and 13 bases lay in between. The V gene's germline CDR1 is MDHEN and CDR2 SYDVKM. CDR3 size: 14 residues. The CDR3 DNA reads as TGTGCCAGCACGAGGGAGCTCCCCACCGGGGAGCTGTTTTTT. Translating gives CASTRELPTGELFF.

This rearrangement joins TRBV7-8 to TRBJ1-2; D is unresolved. Germline V gene sequence: CDR1 SGHVS, CDR2 FQNEAQ. V shed 1 base and J shed 1 base, with 7 bases lying between them. The CDR3 extends over 14 amino acids. The CDR3 sequence is CASSLETYNYGYTF. The DNA for the CDR3 is TGTGCCAGCAGCTTAGAAACCTATAACTATGGCTACACCTTC.

The chain combines TRBV7-9 with TRBJ1-1; 9 nucleotides agree with TRBD1. CDR1 is SEHNR and CDR2 is FQNEAQ in the germline V gene (reference sequence). CDR3 length equals 14 residues. The ends lost 6 bases at V and 1 base at J; junction bases unmatched: 3. The CDR3 DNA reads TGTGCCAGCAGTCCGGGACAGGGGAACACTGAAGCTTTCTTT. Protein product: CASSPGQGNTEAFF.

The chain combines TRBV21-1 with TRBJ2-1; the D call in the table, TRBD2, was not verified against the DNA. TRBV21-1 counts as a pseudogene. CDR3 length equals 15 residues. CDR3: CASRPGLAVNNEQFF. Written as DNA, the CDR3 is TGTGCCAGCCGCCCGGGACTAGCGGTTAACAATGAGCAGTTCTTC.

The chain uses TRBV4-3 and TRBJ1-1; D possibly corresponds to TRBD1 (6 bases). The V end lost 0 bases, the J end lost 4 bases, and 15 bases lay between the germline ends. The CDR3 spans 16 residues. Germline V lookup: CDR1 LGHNA, CDR2 YSLEER. The CDR3 nucleotides are TGCGCCAGCAGCCAAGACCCCCTCGGGGGGGCCACTGAAGCTTTCTTT. It translates to CASSQDPLGGATEAFF.

This chain links TRBV5-6 with TRBJ2-3, with 9 nucleotides matching TRBD2. The CDR3 is 14 amino acids. Looked up from germline, CDR1 is SGHDT and CDR2 is YYEEEE. V lost 6 bases and J lost 7; bases outside the gene matches: 9. As DNA, the CDR3 is TGTGCCAGCACCTTTGGGACTAGCCTGTATACGCAGTATTTT. Amino acids: CASTFGTSLYTQYF.

This clone showed up just once. This chain joins TRBV5-1 and TRBJ2-7, with D tentatively TRBD2 (6 bases). This CDR3 contains 14 residues. The ends were cut back, 4 bases at V and 3 bases at J, with 14 bases in the middle. Germline V gives CDR1 SGHRS, CDR2 YFSETQ. CDR3 coding DNA: TGCGCCAGCAGCCCCCGGGGAGCGGGCTACGAGCAGTACTTC. Encoded protein: CASSPRGAGYEQYF.

This clone was recorded once. The rearrangement uses TRBV30 and TRBJ2-3; 16 bases line up with TRBD2. The CDR3 spans 19 residues. The germline gives CDR1 GTSNPN, CDR2 SVGIG (reference sequence). The V gene end was trimmed by 5 bases and the J gene end by 0 bases; junction bases not matched to a gene: 11. CDR3 bases: TGTGCCTGGGATAATTCGGGACTAGCGGGAGGGTTAAGCACAGATACGCAGTATTTT. It specifies CAWDNSGLAGGLSTDTQYF.

The chain recombines TRBV6-5 with TRBJ1-4; TRBD1 matches at 8 bases. V lost 4 bases and J lost 3; bases outside the gene matches: 4. CDR1 MNHEY and CDR2 SVGAGI come from the germline V gene. CDR3 length: 15 residues. As DNA, the CDR3 is TGTGCCAGCAGTTTGACAGGGGCACCTAATGAAAAACTGTTTTTT. This translates into CASSLTGAPNEKLFF.

The rearrangement uses TRBV10-1 and TRBJ2-3, with TRBD2 matching over 10 bases. CDR3 length equals 16 residues. Germline trimming cut 5 bases from V and 4 bases from J; bases unmatched to any gene: 9. Germline-derived CDR1 and CDR2 are WNHNN and SYGVQD (reference sequence). CDR3 loop: CASSRSSGSLSDTQYF. DNA of the CDR3: TGCGCCAGCAGTAGGTCTAGCGGGAGTTTATCAGATACGCAGTATTTT.

This clone was counted a single time. The chain employs TRBV4-2 and TRBJ2-5, with D perhaps TRBD2 (5 bases). Germline loops: CDR1 LGHNA, CDR2 YNFKEQ. This CDR3 contains 12 residues. V gave up 0 bases and J gave up 7 bases, with 6 bases separating them. CDR3 bases: TGTGCCAGCAGCCAAGATGAGGGGACCCAGTACTTC. Translated, it gives CASSQDEGTQYF.

CDR3 sequence (DNA): TGTGCCAGCAGCCCAGGATCCTTCCCTGGAAACACCATATATTTT. Translating gives CASSPGSFPGNTIYF. The chain has TRBV27 and TRBJ1-3; D is uncertain. Trimming took off 6 bases at V and 2 bases at J, with 14 bases between the two ends. The CDR3 contains 15 residues. Germline CDR1 MNHEY, CDR2 SMNVEV (reference sequence).

V gene TRBV28 combines with J gene TRBJ2-1; TRBD2 is a possible D gene (5 bases). CDR1 and CDR2 from the germline V gene are MDHEN and SYDVKM. Trimming took off 6 bases at V and 8 bases at J, with 11 bases between the two ends. CDR3 length: 12 residues. The CDR3 region has the DNA TGTGCCAGCAGGCAACCCGGGGATGAGCAGTTCTTC. It translates to CASRQPGDEQFF.